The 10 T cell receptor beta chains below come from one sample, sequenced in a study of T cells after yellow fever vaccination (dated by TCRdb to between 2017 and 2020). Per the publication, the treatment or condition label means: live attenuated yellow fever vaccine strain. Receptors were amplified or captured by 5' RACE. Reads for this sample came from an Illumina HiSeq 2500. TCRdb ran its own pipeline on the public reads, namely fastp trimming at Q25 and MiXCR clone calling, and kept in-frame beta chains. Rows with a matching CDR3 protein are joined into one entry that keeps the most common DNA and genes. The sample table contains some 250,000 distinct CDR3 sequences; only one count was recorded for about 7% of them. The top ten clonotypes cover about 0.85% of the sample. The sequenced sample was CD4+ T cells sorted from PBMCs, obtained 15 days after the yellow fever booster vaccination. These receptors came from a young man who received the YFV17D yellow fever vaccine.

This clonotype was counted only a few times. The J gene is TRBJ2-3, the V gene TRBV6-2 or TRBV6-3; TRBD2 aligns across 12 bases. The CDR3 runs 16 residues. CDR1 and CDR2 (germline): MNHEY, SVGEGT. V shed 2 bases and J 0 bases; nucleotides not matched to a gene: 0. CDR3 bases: TGTGCCAGCAGTTACGGACTAGCGGGAAGCACAGATACGCAGTATTTT. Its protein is CASSYGLAGSTDTQYF.

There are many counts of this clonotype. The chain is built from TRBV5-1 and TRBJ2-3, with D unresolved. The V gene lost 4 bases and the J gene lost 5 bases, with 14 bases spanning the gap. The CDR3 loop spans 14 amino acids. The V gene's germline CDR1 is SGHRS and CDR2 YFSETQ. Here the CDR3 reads CASSPLTPRDTQYF. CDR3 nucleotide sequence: TGCGCCAGCAGCCCGCTGACTCCCAGAGATACGCAGTATTTT.

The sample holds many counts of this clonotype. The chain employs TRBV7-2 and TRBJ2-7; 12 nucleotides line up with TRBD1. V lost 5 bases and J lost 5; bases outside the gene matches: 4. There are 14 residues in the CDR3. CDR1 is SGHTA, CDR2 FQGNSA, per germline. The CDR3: CASSQGQGAHEQYF. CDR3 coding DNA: TGTGCCAGCAGCCAGGGACAGGGGGCACACGAGCAGTACTTC.

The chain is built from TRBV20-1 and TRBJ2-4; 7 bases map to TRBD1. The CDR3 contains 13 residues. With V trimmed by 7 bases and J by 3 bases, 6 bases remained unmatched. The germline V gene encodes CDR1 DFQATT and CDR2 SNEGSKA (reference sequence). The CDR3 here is CSGSRGNKNIQYF. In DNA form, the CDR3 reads TGCAGTGGATCCAGGGGGAACAAAAACATTCAGTACTTC.

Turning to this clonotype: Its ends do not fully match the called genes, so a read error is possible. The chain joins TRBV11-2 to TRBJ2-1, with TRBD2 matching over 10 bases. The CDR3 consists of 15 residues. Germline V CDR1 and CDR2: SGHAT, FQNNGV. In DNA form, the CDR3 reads TGTGCCAGCAGCCTAGCGGGAGTGTCCTACAATGAGCATTTCTTC. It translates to CASSLAGVSYNEHFF.

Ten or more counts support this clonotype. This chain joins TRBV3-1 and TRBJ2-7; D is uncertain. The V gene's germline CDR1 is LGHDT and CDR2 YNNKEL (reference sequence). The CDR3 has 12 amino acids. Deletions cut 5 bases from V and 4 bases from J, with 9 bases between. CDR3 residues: CASSSTRYEQYF. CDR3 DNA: TGTGCCAGCAGCTCCACACGATACGAGCAGTACTTC.

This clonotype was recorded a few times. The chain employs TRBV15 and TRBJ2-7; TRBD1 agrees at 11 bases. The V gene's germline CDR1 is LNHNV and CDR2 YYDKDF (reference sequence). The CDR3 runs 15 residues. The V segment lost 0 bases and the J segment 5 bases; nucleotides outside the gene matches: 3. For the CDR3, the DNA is TGTGCCACCAGCAGAGAGGGACAGGGGGACGACGAGCAGTACTTC. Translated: CATSREGQGDDEQYF.

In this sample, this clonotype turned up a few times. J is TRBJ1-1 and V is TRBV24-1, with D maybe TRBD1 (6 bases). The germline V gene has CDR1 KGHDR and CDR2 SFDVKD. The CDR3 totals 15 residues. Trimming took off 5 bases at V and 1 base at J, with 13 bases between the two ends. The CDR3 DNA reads TGTGCCACCAGTGCGGGGGCTGAAAAGAACACTGAAGCTTTCTTT. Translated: CATSAGAEKNTEAFF.

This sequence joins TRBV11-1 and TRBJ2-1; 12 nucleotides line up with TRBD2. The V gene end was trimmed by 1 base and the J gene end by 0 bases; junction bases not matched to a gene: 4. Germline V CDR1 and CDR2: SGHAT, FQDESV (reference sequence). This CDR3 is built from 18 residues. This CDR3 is CASSLGTSGTSSYNEQFF. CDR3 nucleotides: TGTGCCAGCAGCTTAGGGACTAGCGGGACTAGCTCCTACAATGAGCAGTTCTTC.

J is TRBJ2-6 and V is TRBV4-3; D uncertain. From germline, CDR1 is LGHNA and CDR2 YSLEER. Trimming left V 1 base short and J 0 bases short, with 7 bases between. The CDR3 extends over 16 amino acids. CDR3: CASSQARSSGANVLTF. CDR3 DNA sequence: TGCGCCAGCAGCCAAGCAAGATCCTCTGGGGCCAACGTCCTGACTTTC.